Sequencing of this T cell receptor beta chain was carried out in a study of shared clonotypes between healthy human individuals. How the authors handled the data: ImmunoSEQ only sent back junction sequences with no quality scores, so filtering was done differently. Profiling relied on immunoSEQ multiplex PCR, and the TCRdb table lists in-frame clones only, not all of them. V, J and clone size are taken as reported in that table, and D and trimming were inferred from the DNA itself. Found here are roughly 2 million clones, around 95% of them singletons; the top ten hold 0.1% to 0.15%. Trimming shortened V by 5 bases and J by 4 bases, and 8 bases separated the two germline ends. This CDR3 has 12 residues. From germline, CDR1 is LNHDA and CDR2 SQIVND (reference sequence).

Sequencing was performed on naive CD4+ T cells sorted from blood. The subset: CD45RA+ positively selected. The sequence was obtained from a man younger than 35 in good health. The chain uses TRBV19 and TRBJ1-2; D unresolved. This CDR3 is CASSDGGYGYTF. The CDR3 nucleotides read TGTGCCAGTAGTGACGGCGGCTATGGCTACACCTTC.